This TCR beta chain originates from a study of PD-1 blockade in classical Hodgkin lymphoma (dated by TCRdb to about 2020). Regarding the complete study: Nivolumab dosing was 3 mg/kg intravenously every 2 weeks, continuing until either disease progression or unacceptable toxicity. To define a peripheral blood immune signature of response to PD-1 blockade in classical Hodgkin lymphoma, the study combined TCR beta sequencing with CyTOF. Study-wide findings and limitations: Baseline TCR diversity was reported as lower in newly diagnosed patients than in healthy donors, and lower still in relapsed/refractory patients. Patients starting nivolumab less than 1 year after ASCT had lower diversity and were excluded from later analyses to avoid confounding by immune reconstitution. Trial patients with a complete response had baseline diversity similar to that of newly diagnosed patients, while partial responders and progressors had significantly lower diversity. A significant rise by C4D1 was seen in CD4+ but not CD8+ TCR diversity (p=0.0027 vs p=0.16), with the rise being most apparent in complete responders (p=0.02). The study was limited to a single clinical trial cohort, and causes of repertoire differences, possibly disease activity or prior therapy, remained undefined.

The Qiagen DNeasy kit was used to extract genomic DNA from unsorted PBMCs and from the negatively selected CD4+ and CD8+ fractions. TCR beta CDR3 regions were subjected to amplification by immunoSEQ multiplex PCR with primers that anneal to V and J segments. Amplification bias was minimized using a synthetic immune receptor repertoire, and residual bias was removed computationally after sequencing. The study's processing was this. Custom Python scripts were used to quantify repertoire diversity as the Shannon entropy index. The unsorted, CD4+ and CD8+ repertoires were each analyzed separately, with the exception of combined analyses, where CD4+ and CD8+ sequences were merged in silico. A clone counted as expanded when the clone's frequency after treatment rose at least 2-fold relative to C1D1, and clones undetected at baseline were given a pseudocount of 0.5. Singleton clones were defined as clones with 0 or 1 copy at C1D1, and non-singleton clones were defined as clones with 2 or more copies. By matching protein sequences in sorted samples from the same patient, clones expanded in unsorted samples were annotated as CD4+, CD8+ or unknown. Wilcoxon tests on paired samples were used to test diversity changes from C1D1 to C4D1. TCRdb obtained this table from immuneACCESS and retained in-frame rearrangements with V and J assigned. These tables miss some clones; where compared with another copy, unresolved V genes account for less than half of the shortfall, and the remainder is unexplained. V, J and clone size reflect that table, while D and trimming were determined from the DNA. This sample has about 50,000 clones in its table, and approximately 72% of those were observed once. The ten largest clonotypes hold around 12% of the sample.

As concerns this clone: The clone's antigen remains unknown. The input lacks base qualities; no much larger clone sits a single base away.

As encoded in the germline V gene, CDR1 is MNHEY while CDR2 is SVGAGI. The CDR3 covers 15 residues, taking in both the cysteine and the phenylalanine. Of the read, only the CDR3 DNA is kept; its 45 bases are in frame from base 1. At the junction V is shortened by 6 bases and J by 0 bases, with 13 bases in between. What the time point label conveys for this sample: cycle 4 day 1 (C4D1), after 6 weeks of nivolumab. All trial patients had relapsed after autologous stem cell transplantation, with cohorts A, B and C differing in prior brentuximab vedotin exposure. The trial cohort comprised 56 patients with relapsed/refractory classical Hodgkin lymphoma whose best overall responses were complete response, partial response or progressive disease. Single-agent nivolumab was administered to trial patients in the multi-cohort phase II CheckMate 205 trial. An independent review committee assessed best overall response using the 2007 International Working Group response criteria. PBMCs from the trial were collected at three points: immediately before nivolumab initiation (C1D1), and during therapy at cycle 2 day 1 and cycle 4 day 1. After peripheral blood was drawn into 8 mL Vacutainer Cell Preparation Tubes, PBMCs were isolated by centrifugation and then cryopreserved.

The chain is made from TRBV6-5 and TRBJ2-3; TRBD2 is a possible D gene, resting on 5 matching bases. The receptor's source is a human donor with classical Hodgkin lymphoma. This material consisted of peripheral blood mononuclear cells (PBMCs), taken before the fourth cycle of nivolumab. The CDR3: CASSSEAPSTDTQYF. The bases are TGTGCCAGCAGCTCGGAGGCTCCTAGCACAGATACGCAGTATTTT.